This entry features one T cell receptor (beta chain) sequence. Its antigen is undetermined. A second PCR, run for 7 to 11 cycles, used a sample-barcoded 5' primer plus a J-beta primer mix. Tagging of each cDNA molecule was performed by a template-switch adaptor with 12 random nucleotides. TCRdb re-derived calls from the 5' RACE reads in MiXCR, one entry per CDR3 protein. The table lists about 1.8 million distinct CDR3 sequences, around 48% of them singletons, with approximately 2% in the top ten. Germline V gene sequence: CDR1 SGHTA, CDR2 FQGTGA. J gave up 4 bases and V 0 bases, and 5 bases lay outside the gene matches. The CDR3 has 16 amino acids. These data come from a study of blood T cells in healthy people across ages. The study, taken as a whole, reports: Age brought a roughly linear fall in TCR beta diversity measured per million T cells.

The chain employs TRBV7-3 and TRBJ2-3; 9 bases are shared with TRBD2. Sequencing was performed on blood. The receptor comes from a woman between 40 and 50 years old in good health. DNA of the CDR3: TGTGCCAGCAGCTTAACGGCGCGGGGGGGCCCAGATACGCAGTATTTT. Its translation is CASSLTARGGPDTQYF.